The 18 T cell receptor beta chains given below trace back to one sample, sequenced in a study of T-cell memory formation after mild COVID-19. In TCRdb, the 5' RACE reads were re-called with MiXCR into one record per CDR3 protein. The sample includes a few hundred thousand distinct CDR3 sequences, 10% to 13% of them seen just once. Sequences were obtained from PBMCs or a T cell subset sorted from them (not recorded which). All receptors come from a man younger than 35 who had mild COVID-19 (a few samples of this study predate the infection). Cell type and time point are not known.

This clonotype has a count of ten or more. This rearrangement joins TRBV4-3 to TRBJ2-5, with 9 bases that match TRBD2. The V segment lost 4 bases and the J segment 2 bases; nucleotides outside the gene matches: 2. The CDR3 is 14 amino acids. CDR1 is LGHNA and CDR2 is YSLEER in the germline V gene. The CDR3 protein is CASSPSGAQETQYF. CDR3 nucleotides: TGCGCCAGCAGCCCTAGCGGGGCACAAGAGACCCAGTACTTC.

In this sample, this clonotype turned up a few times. CDR3 DNA: TGTGCCAGCAGTCGGACAGGGAGGGGGACTGAAGCTTTCTTT. It codes for CASSRTGRGTEAFF. The chain links TRBV12-3 or TRBV12-4 to TRBJ1-1; TRBD1 agrees at 8 bases. V gave up 5 bases and J gave up 5 bases; unmatched junction bases: 7. The CDR3 spans 14 residues.

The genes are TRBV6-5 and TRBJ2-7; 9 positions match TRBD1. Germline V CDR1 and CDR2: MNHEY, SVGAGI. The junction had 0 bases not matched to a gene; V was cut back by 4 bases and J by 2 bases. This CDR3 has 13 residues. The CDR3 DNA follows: TGTGCCAGCAGTTGGGACAGGGCCTACGAGCAGTACGTC. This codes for CASSWDRAYEQYV.

The CDR3 reads CASSSGHNEQFF. CDR3 in DNA: TGCGCCAGCAGCTCAGGGCACAATGAGCAGTTCTTC. This chain uses TRBV5-1 with TRBJ2-1; D is perhaps TRBD1 (5 bases). Trimming pared 3 bases from V and 5 bases from J, leaving 6 bases between. Germline-derived CDR1 and CDR2 are SGHRS and YFSETQ. The CDR3 extends over 12 amino acids.

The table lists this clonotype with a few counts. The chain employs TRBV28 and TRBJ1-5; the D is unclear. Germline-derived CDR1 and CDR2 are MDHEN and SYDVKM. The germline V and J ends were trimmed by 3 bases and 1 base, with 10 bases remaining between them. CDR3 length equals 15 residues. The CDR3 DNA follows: TGTGCCAGCAGTTTCCCGGGGAAGAGCAATCAGCCCCAGCATTTT. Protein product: CASSFPGKSNQPQHF.

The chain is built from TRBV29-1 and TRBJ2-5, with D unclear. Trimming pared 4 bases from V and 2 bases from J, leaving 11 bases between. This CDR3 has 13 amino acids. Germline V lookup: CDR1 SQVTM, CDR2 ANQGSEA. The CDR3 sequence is CSVGPIVQETQYF. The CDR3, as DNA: TGCAGCGTTGGGCCGATCGTACAAGAGACCCAGTACTTC.

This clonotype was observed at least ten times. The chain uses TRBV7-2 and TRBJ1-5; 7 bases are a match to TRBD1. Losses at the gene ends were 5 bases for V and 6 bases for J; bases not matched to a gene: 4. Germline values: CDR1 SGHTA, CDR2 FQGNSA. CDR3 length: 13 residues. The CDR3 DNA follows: TGTGCCAGCAGCCGCAACAGGGGTCAGCCCCAGCATTTT. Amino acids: CASSRNRGQPQHF.

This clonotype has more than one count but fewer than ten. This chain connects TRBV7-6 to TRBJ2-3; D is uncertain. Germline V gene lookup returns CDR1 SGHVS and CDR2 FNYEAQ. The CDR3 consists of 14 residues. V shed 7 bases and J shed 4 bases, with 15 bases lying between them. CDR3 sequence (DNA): TGTGCCAGCATGTCTTACCAGAAAGCAGATACGCAGTATTTT. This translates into CASMSYQKADTQYF.

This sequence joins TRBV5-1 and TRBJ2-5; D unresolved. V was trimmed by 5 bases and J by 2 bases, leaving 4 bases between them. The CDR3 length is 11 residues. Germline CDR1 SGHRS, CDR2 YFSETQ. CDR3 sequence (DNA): TGCGCCAGCAGAGGGCAAGAGACCCAGTACTTC. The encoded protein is CASRGQETQYF.

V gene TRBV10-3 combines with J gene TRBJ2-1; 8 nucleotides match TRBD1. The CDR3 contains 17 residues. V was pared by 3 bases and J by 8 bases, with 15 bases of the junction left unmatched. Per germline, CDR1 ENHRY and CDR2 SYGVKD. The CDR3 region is CAISEGWTGPSRYEQFF. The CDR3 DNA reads TGTGCCATCAGTGAAGGTTGGACAGGGCCCAGTAGATATGAGCAGTTCTTC.

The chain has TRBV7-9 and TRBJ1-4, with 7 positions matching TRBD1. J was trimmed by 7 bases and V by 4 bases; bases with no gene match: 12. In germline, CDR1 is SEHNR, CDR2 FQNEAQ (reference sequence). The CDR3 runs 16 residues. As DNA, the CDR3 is TGTGCCAGCAGCTCAGACCGAGGGGGCGTGAGTGAAAAACTGTTTTTT. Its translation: CASSSDRGGVSEKLFF.

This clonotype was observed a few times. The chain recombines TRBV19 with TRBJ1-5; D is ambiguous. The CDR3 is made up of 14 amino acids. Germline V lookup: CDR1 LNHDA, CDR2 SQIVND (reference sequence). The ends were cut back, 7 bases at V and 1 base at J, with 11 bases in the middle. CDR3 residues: CASTLMGSNQPQHF. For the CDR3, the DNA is TGTGCCAGTACACTAATGGGCAGCAATCAGCCCCAGCATTTT.

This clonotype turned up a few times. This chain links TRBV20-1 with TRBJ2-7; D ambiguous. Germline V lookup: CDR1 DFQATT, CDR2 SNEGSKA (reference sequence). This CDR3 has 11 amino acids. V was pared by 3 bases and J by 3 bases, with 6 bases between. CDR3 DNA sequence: TGCAGTGCTAGCAACAGCTACGAGCAGTACTTC. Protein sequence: CSASNSYEQYF.

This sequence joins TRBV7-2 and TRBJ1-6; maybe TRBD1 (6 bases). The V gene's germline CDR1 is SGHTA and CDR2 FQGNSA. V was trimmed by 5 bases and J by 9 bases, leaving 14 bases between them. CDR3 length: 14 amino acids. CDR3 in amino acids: CASSKRQETSPLHF. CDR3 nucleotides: TGTGCCAGCAGCAAACGACAGGAGACTTCACCCCTCCACTTT. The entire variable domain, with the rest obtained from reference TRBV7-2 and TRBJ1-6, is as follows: GAGVSQSPSNKVTEKGKDVELRCDPISGHTALYWYRQSLGQGLEFLIYFQGNSAPDKSGLPSDRFSAERTGGSVSTLTIQRTQQEDSAVYLCASSKRQETSPLHFGNGTRLTVT.

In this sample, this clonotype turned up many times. This CDR3 is CASSAWGRSSTDTQYF. The DNA of the CDR3 is TGCGCCAGCAGCGCCTGGGGACGGTCTAGCACAGATACGCAGTATTTT. This chain links TRBV5-1 with TRBJ2-3; TRBD1 or TRBD2 may be the D gene (5 bases each). V lost 4 bases to trimming and J lost 0 bases, with 15 bases between them. Germline V gene sequence: CDR1 SGHRS, CDR2 YFSETQ. This CDR3 is built from 16 residues.

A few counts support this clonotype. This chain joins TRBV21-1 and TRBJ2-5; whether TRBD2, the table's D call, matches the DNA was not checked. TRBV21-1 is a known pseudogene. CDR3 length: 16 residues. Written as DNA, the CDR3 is TGTGCCAGCAGCGCCCTCCCCCTAGCGGTACAAGAGACCCAGTACTTC. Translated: CASSALPLAVQETQYF.

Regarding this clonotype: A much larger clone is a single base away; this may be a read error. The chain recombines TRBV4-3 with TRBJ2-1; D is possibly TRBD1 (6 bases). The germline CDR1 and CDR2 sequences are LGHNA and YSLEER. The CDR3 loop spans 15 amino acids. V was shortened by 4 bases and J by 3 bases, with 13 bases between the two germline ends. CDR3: CASSPGVGNYNEQFF. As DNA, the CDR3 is TGCGCCAGCAGCCCAGGGGTAGGGAACTACAATGAGCAGTTCTTC.

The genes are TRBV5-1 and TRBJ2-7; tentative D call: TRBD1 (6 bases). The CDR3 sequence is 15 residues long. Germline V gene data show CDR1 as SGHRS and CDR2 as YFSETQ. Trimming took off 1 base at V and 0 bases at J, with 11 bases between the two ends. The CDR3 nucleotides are TGCGCCAGCAGCTTGATTGGGGACACCTCCTACGAGCAGTACTTC. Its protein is CASSLIGDTSYEQYF.